The table lists the clone carrying this T cell receptor (beta chain) with many counts. The antigen is undetermined. This sample stems from a study of T cells in Graves' hyperthyroidism and ophthalmopathy. Looking at the study overall: Once the initial diagnosis was made, peripheral blood was obtained before any treatment.

TCR beta CDR3 regions were amplified from RNA transcripts. A first-round RT-PCR of the TCR CDR3 used the HTBI primer set. MiXCR, run by TCRdb on the multiplex PCR reads, gives a single entry per CDR3 protein. The data show about 530,000 distinct CDR3 sequences, roughly 17% seen once. Germline CDR1 SGHKS, CDR2 YYEKEE (reference sequence). V gave up 4 bases and J gave up 5 bases, with 15 bases separating them. The CDR3 has 14 amino acids. Study-level findings and limits: Stable hyperthyroidism was separated from ophthalmopathy by a model based on 13 V-J features.

The chain combines TRBV5-5 with TRBJ2-5, with D perhaps TRBD2 (7 bases). The sequencing sample was made of blood. The clonotype originates from a woman aged 18 to 35 with Graves' ophthalmopathy. The CDR3 sequence is CASSRGARGETQYF. In DNA form, the CDR3 reads TGTGCCAGCAGCCGGGGGGCCCGCGGGGAGACCCAGTACTTC.